The 24 T cell receptor beta chains presented below share a single source sample, sequenced in a study of T cell responses to AZD1222 COVID-19 vaccine. Produced via immunoSEQ multiplex PCR; TCRdb's table is partial and in-frame only. The sample consists of approximately 70,000 clones, roughly 80% of them appearing once. Sample: peripheral blood, taken 28 days after the second AZD1222 dose. The receptors originated from an adult who received the AZD1222 COVID-19 vaccine.

The chain links TRBV9 to TRBJ2-3; D gene uncertain. The CDR3 totals 13 residues. Germline V gene sequence: CDR1 SGDLS, CDR2 YYNGEE. V was trimmed by 2 bases and J by 2 bases, leaving 6 bases between them. The CDR3 is CASSVLNTDTQYF. DNA of the CDR3: TGTGCCAGCAGCGTGCTCAACACAGATACGCAGTATTTT. Full variable domain (missing parts from reference TRBV9 and TRBJ2-3): DSGVTQTPKHLITATGQRVTLRCSPRSGDLSVYWYQQSLDQGLQFLIQYYNGEERAKGNILERFSAQQFPDLHSELNLSSLELGDSALYFCASSVLNTDTQYFGPGTRLTVL.

This clone came up a few times. The rearrangement links TRBV21-1 to TRBJ1-5. TRBV21-1 is annotated as a pseudogene. This CDR3 is 15 amino acids long. Here the CDR3 DNA reads TGTGCCAGCAGCAACCTCTTTGGGGGGGATCAGCCCCAGCATTTT. As protein: CASSNLFGGDQPQHF.

CDR3 residues: CASSQDPSPYNEQFF. CDR3 bases: TGCGCCAGCAGCCAAGACCCCTCCCCTTACAATGAGCAGTTCTTC. The chain combines TRBV4-1 with TRBJ2-1; no firm D call. V was pared by 0 bases and J by 4 bases, with 10 bases between. This CDR3 has 15 residues. Germline values: CDR1 MGHRA, CDR2 YSYEKL.

CDR3 bases: TGTGCCAGCAGCTTACGCGTATCCCAGGGGGGCGGGACCCTTGGAGCATACAATGAGCAGTTCTTC. Translating it yields CASSLRVSQGGGTLGAYNEQFF. The rearrangement links TRBV7-6 to TRBJ2-1; D is perhaps TRBD1 (7 bases). CDR1 is SGHVS and CDR2 is FNYEAQ in the germline V gene. Trimming took off 2 bases at V and 4 bases at J, with 33 bases between the two ends. The CDR3 is 22 residues long.

The chain is built from TRBV6-1 and TRBJ1-1, with D perhaps matching TRBD1 (5 bases). Germline CDR1 is MNHNS and CDR2 is SASEGT. The ends were cut back, 8 bases at V and 3 bases at J, with 13 bases in the middle. The CDR3 is 13 amino acids. In DNA, the CDR3 is TGTGCCAGCGTAGAAGTACAGGACACTGAAGCTTTCTTT. Its protein product is CASVEVQDTEAFF.

The count of this clone is one. The genes are TRBV28 and TRBJ1-6, with D possibly matching TRBD1 (6 bases). The CDR3 is 13 residues long. CDR1 and CDR2 from the germline V gene are MDHEN and SYDVKM. V lost 5 bases, J lost 10 bases, and 12 bases lay in between. The DNA for the CDR3 is TGTGCCAGCAGTCAGGACAGTAACTCACCCCTCCACTTT. Translated: CASSQDSNSPLHF.

In its sample, this clone was seen many times. This rearrangement joins TRBV3-1 (or the pseudogene TRBV3-2) to TRBJ2-2; TRBD2 is a possible D gene (6 bases). The CDR3 covers 17 residues. Per the germline V gene, CDR1 is LGHDT and CDR2 is YNNKEL (reference sequence). Trimming cost V 6 bases and J 8 bases, with 25 bases left between them. The DNA of the CDR3 is TGTGCCAGCAGTCTAGCCCGATTGGCGGGGTCGTCTGGGGAGCTGTTTTTT. Translation gives CASSLARLAGSSGELFF.

The chain is built from TRBV2 and TRBJ2-3; D call uncertain. The CDR3 is 11 residues long. Germline V gives CDR1 SNHLY, CDR2 FYNNEI. Trimming took 10 bases from V and 0 from J, leaving 5 bases between them. In DNA, the CDR3 is TGTGCCACAATTAGCACAGATACGCAGTATTTT. Its translation is CATISTDTQYF. Filled out from reference TRBV2 and TRBJ2-3, the complete variable domain reads EPEVTQTPSHQVTQMGQEVILRCVPISNHLYFYWYRQILGQKVEFLVSFYNNEISEKSEIFDDQFSVERPDGSNFTLKIRSTKLEDSAMYFCATISTDTQYFGPGTRLTVL.

This clone was counted ten times or more. This chain uses TRBV5-6 with TRBJ2-2; D is unresolved. The CDR3 extends over 16 amino acids. Trimming stripped 1 base from V and 0 bases from J, with 10 bases between. Germline CDR1 reads SGHDT; CDR2 reads YYEEEE. This CDR3 reads CASSLTPWSNTGELFF. CDR3 bases: TGTGCCAGCAGCTTGACACCGTGGTCGAACACCGGGGAGCTGTTTTTT.

The genes are TRBV18 and TRBJ2-1, with 8 bases lining up with TRBD1. With 3 bases clipped from V and 6 bases from J, the junction kept 10 bases outside the gene matches. This CDR3 is 16 amino acids long. In germline, CDR1 is KGHSH, CDR2 LQKENI. CDR3 DNA: TGTGCCAGCTCACCGGGCCCGGGACAGGTGAGCAATGAGCAGTTCTTC. Encoded protein: CASSPGPGQVSNEQFF.

In regard to this clone: The junction shows a germline mismatch at one end, possibly a read error. This sequence joins TRBV2 and TRBJ1-4; no clear D. The CDR3 extends over 16 amino acids. Germline V gives CDR1 SNHLY, CDR2 FYNNEI. CDR3 DNA: TGTGCCAGCAGGGAAGTGAATTTGGGAATCGGAGAAAAACTGTTTTTT. Amino acids: CASREVNLGIGEKLFF.

The chain combines TRBV19 with TRBJ1-2; D possibly corresponds to TRBD1 (6 bases). V was trimmed by 3 bases and J by 7 bases, leaving 18 bases between them. The CDR3 covers 15 residues. Germline loops: CDR1 LNHDA, CDR2 SQIVND (reference sequence). CDR3 protein: CASSIVSSGAGGYTF. Here the CDR3 DNA reads TGTGCCAGTAGTATTGTGTCCTCGGGGGCTGGTGGCTACACCTTC.

The chain combines TRBV7-6 with TRBJ1-1; D might be TRBD1 (5 bases). Trimming pared 5 bases from V and 1 base from J, leaving 11 bases between. This CDR3 contains 14 residues. Germline assignment: CDR1 SGHVS and CDR2 FNYEAQ. In nucleotides, the CDR3 is TGTGCCAGCAGCGATATTAGGGGGAACACTGAAGCTTTCTTT. As protein: CASSDIRGNTEAFF.

The V call is TRBV19, the J call TRBJ1-1; a possible D gene is TRBD1 (5 bases). The CDR3 is 15 amino acids. Germline V CDR1 and CDR2: LNHDA, SQIVND (reference sequence). The V and J ends lost 7 bases and 3 bases respectively, with 18 bases between them. The CDR3 here is CASTTPAGADTEAFF. The DNA of the CDR3 is TGTGCCAGTACCACGCCAGCCGGGGCAGACACTGAAGCTTTCTTT.

The rearrangement uses TRBV6-5 and TRBJ2-3, with D perhaps given as TRBD1 or TRBD2 (5 bases each). Trimming left V 2 bases short and J 5 bases short, with 8 bases between. Germline V gene lookup returns CDR1 MNHEY and CDR2 SVGAGI. CDR3 length: 13 amino acids. DNA of the CDR3: TGTGCCAGCAGTTACAGAGGGGTAGATACGCAGTATTTT. This sequence encodes CASSYRGVDTQYF.

The rearrangement links TRBV10-3 to TRBJ1-6; D not certain. The germline V gene has CDR1 ENHRY and CDR2 SYGVKD. V was shortened by 5 bases and J by 7 bases, with 12 bases between the two germline ends. CDR3 length: 14 residues. The CDR3 region has the DNA TGTGCCATCAGTCCCAGATCCACCAATTCACCCCTCCACTTT. Residues: CAISPRSTNSPLHF.

The rearrangement uses TRBV6-5 and TRBJ2-3; TRBD1 matches at 11 bases. The germline V gene encodes CDR1 MNHEY and CDR2 SVGAGI. The CDR3 extends over 15 amino acids. Trimming cost V 4 bases and J 4 bases; bases outside gene matches: 4. In DNA form, the CDR3 reads TGTGCCAGCAGTTCGGGACAGGGGGTTTCAGATACGCAGTATTTT. It codes for CASSSGQGVSDTQYF.

The J gene is TRBJ1-1, the V gene TRBV5-1; D may be TRBD1 (5 bases). V was pared by 1 base and J by 0 bases, with 7 bases between. The CDR3 runs 14 residues. The germline CDR1 and CDR2 sequences are SGHRS and YFSETQ. The CDR3 sequence: CASSLMGVNTEAFF. CDR3 nucleotide sequence: TGCGCCAGCAGCTTGATGGGGGTGAACACTGAAGCTTTCTTT.

This chain connects TRBV6-1 to TRBJ2-7; D is possibly TRBD1 (8 bases). Germline V gene data show CDR1 as MNHNS and CDR2 as SASEGT. Trimming removed 0 bases from V and 5 bases from J, with 20 bases in between. CDR3 length equals 17 residues. The CDR3, as DNA: TGTGCCAGCAGTGAAGCTTGGACAGGGAGGGCCGGGCACGAGCAGTACTTC. The encoded protein is CASSEAWTGRAGHEQYF.

As DNA, the CDR3 is TGTGCCTGGACTGCCGGCCACTATGGCTACACCTTC. This translates into CAWTAGHYGYTF. This chain joins TRBV30 and TRBJ1-2; no firm D call. V was clipped by 4 bases and J by 3 bases, with 9 bases between them. The CDR3 is 12 amino acids. CDR1 GTSNPN and CDR2 SVGIG come from the germline V gene (reference sequence).

Comment on this clone: Other DNA sequences within the sample encode an identical CDR3. This rearrangement joins TRBV9 to TRBJ1-3, with D unresolved. Trimming took off 0 bases at V and 3 bases at J, with 4 bases between the two ends. The CDR3 consists of 13 residues. Germline V gene lookup returns CDR1 SGDLS and CDR2 YYNGEE. The CDR3 loop reads CASSVEGGNTIYF. CDR3 sequence (DNA): TGTGCCAGCAGCGTAGAGGGTGGAAACACCATATATTTT.

This rearrangement joins TRBV20-1 to TRBJ2-7; D is uncertain. The germline V gene has CDR1 DFQATT and CDR2 SNEGSKA (reference sequence). This CDR3 is built from 13 residues. V was cut by 3 bases and J by 3 bases, with 12 bases left in between. The CDR3 DNA sequence: TGCAGTGCTAGTGGAGACAAGTACTACGAGCAGTACTTC. Protein sequence: CSASGDKYYEQYF.

The count of this clone is one. This chain connects TRBV25-1 to TRBJ2-3; tentatively, D is TRBD2 (5 bases). The CDR3 is 12 residues long. V lost 8 bases and J 7 bases, leaving 13 bases between the germline ends. Per germline, CDR1 MGHDK and CDR2 SYGVNS. The DNA of the CDR3 is TGTGCCAGCCAAACCGAGGGCTATACGCAGTATTTT. It specifies CASQTEGYTQYF. The whole variable domain, filled in from reference TRBV25-1 and TRBJ2-3, reads EADIYQTPRYLVIGTGKKITLECSQTMGHDKMYWYQQDPGMELHLIHYSYGVNSTEKGDLSSESTVSRIRTEHFPLTLESARPSHTSQYLCASQTEGYTQYFGPGTRLTVL.

V gene TRBV28 combines with J gene TRBJ2-5; D is uncertain. CDR3 length equals 14 residues. Between the trimmed V and J ends, which lost 1 base and 2 bases, there was a span of 8 bases. Germline values: CDR1 MDHEN, CDR2 SYDVKM. This CDR3 reads CASSLSKRQETQYF. The CDR3 bases are TGTGCCAGCAGTTTATCCAAAAGACAAGAGACCCAGTACTTC.